Each of the 23 T cell receptor beta chains below was sequenced from the same sample in a study of CD8 T cells in ankylosing spondylitis. Their antigens remain unidentified. Study results and limitations: What seemed typical of ankylosing spondylitis blood was a TCR beta motif built from several highly homologous variants.

Each CDR3 protein is one row after TCRdb ran MiXCR on the 5' RACE reads. The table lists 250,000 to 350,000 distinct CDR3 sequences, less than 10% of them singletons. The sequencing sample was made of blood, either unsorted or a sorted T cell fraction (not recorded which). The receptors come from a male donor with ankylosing spondylitis.

The genes are TRBV12-3 or TRBV12-4 and TRBJ2-2; D is unresolved. Trimming removed 2 bases at V and 4 bases at J, with 17 bases between. The CDR3 extends over 17 amino acids. The CDR3, as DNA: TGTGCCAGCAGTTTAATCACTTCTCCTGGGATCACCGGGGAGCTGTTTTTT. This sequence encodes CASSLITSPGITGELFF.

This clonotype was detected only a few times. V gene TRBV5-1 combines with J gene TRBJ2-1, with D possibly matching TRBD1 (5 bases). This CDR3 contains 14 residues. The ends were cut back, 0 bases at V and 6 bases at J, with 10 bases in the middle. In germline, CDR1 is SGHRS, CDR2 YFSETQ. In DNA form, the CDR3 reads TGCGCCAGCAGCTTGGGGGGCACTCCCAATGAGCAGTTCTTC. Its protein is CASSLGGTPNEQFF.

Only a few counts were recorded for this clonotype. This sequence joins TRBV7-9 and TRBJ1-1; D gene unclear. The CDR3 is made up of 15 amino acids. Trimming stripped 5 bases from V and 2 bases from J, with 15 bases between. Germline V gene data show CDR1 as SEHNR and CDR2 as FQNEAQ (reference sequence). Here the CDR3 reads CASSPSRRDNTEAFF. CDR3 sequence (DNA): TGTGCCAGCAGCCCCTCAAGGAGAGATAACACTGAAGCTTTCTTT.

The table lists this clonotype with many counts. The chain recombines TRBV11-2 with TRBJ2-1, with 8 bases identical to TRBD2. With V trimmed by 5 bases and J by 2 bases, 17 bases remained unmatched. Per the germline V gene, CDR1 is SGHAT and CDR2 is FQNNGV. This CDR3 has 19 residues. Here the CDR3 DNA reads TGTGCCAGCAGCCCACACCTGGGGAACAGACTAGCGCCCTACAATGAGCAGTTCTTC. Residues: CASSPHLGNRLAPYNEQFF. Supplemented by reference TRBV11-2 and TRBJ2-1, the full variable domain reads EAGVAQSPRYKIIEKRQSVAFWCNPISGHATLYWYQQILGQGPKLLIQFQNNGVVDDSQLPKDRFSAERLKGVDSTLKIQPAKLEDSAVYLCASSPHLGNRLAPYNEQFFGPGTRLTVL.

This clonotype was seen repeatedly, ten times or more. The rearrangement joins TRBV12-3 or TRBV12-4 to TRBJ2-7, with D unclear. V lost 11 bases and J lost 2, with 16 bases in between. The CDR3 is 13 residues long. CDR3 region: CASSRRNPYEQYF. For the CDR3, the DNA is TGTGCCTCCAGCCGCCGAAATCCCTACGAGCAGTACTTC.

This clonotype was seen a handful of times. The chain carries TRBV12-3 or TRBV12-4 and TRBJ2-7; 7 nucleotides line up with TRBD2. CDR3 length: 14 amino acids. V gave up 1 base and J gave up 6 bases; unmatched junction bases: 6. CDR3 amino acids: CASSLVGGSGEQYF. DNA for the CDR3: TGTGCCAGCAGTTTAGTTGGCGGGAGTGGCGAGCAGTACTTC.

This clonotype has only a few counts. The chain links TRBV12-3 or TRBV12-4 to TRBJ2-2; 7 bases align to TRBD1. The CDR3 runs 16 residues. The junction had 10 bases not matched to a gene; V was cut back by 5 bases and J by 4 bases. The DNA for the CDR3 is TGTGCCAGCAGTCCTCTAGGGGGCGCGGTCACCGGGGAGCTGTTTTTT. Its translation is CASSPLGGAVTGELFF.

This clonotype was detected a few times. V usage is TRBV4-1 and J usage is TRBJ2-6, with 9 positions matching TRBD2. Unmatched junction bases numbered 6, after V lost 3 bases and J lost 0 bases. CDR3 length equals 18 residues. From germline, CDR1 is MGHRA and CDR2 YSYEKL. CDR3: CASSQMGREGSGANVLTF. In DNA form, the CDR3 reads TGCGCCAGCAGCCAGATGGGGCGGGAGGGCTCTGGGGCCAACGTCCTGACTTTC.

The chain has TRBV7-3 and TRBJ2-7; 8 nucleotides line up with TRBD2. Germline V CDR1 and CDR2: SGHTA, FQGTGA. Trimming at V came to 5 bases and at J to 4 bases, leaving 4 bases not matched to a gene. The CDR3 runs to 13 residues. The CDR3 spells CASSIREGYEQYF. The CDR3, as DNA: TGTGCCAGCAGCATACGGGAGGGATACGAGCAGTACTTC.

The chain is built from TRBV5-1 and TRBJ2-4; tentative D call: TRBD1 (6 bases). Germline V CDR1 and CDR2: SGHRS, YFSETQ. V lost 9 bases and J 0 bases, leaving 13 bases between the germline ends. This CDR3 is built from 14 residues. CDR3 protein: CATRQDLAKNIQYF. CDR3 DNA sequence: TGCGCCACCCGACAGGACCTAGCCAAAAACATTCAGTACTTC.

This clonotype showed up many times. A junction boundary mismatches the germline segment, possibly from a read error. The chain is built from TRBV7-7 and TRBJ2-2; tentative D call: TRBD2 (6 bases). Germline V gives CDR1 SSHAT, CDR2 FNYEAQ (reference sequence). The CDR3 is 15 amino acids. CDR3 coding DNA: TGTGCTAGCAGCTCGGGACTTCTGGGGACCGGGGAGCTGTTTTTT. Amino acid sequence: CASSSGLLGTGELFF.

This clonotype was seen only a few times. This chain uses TRBV5-1 with TRBJ2-5, with a tentative D call TRBD1 (6 bases). The CDR3 is 17 amino acids. Germline V gene lookup returns CDR1 SGHRS and CDR2 YFSETQ. The V and J ends lost 2 bases and 1 base respectively, with 18 bases between them. In DNA form, the CDR3 reads TGCGCCAGCAGCTTCCCCCAGCCGACAGGTGTCCAAGAGACCCAGTACTTC. Translated, it gives CASSFPQPTGVQETQYF. Full variable domain (missing parts from reference TRBV5-1 and TRBJ2-5): KAGVTQTPRYLIKTRGQQVTLSCSPISGHRSVSWYQQTPGQGLQFLFEYFSETQRNKGNFPGRFSGRQFSNSRSEMNVSTLELGDSALYLCASSFPQPTGVQETQYFGPGTRLLVL.

This chain joins TRBV5-1 and TRBJ2-5, with D possibly called TRBD1 or TRBD2 (5 bases each). The CDR3 covers 14 residues. Germline-derived CDR1 and CDR2 are SGHRS and YFSETQ. V lost 3 bases, J lost 5 bases, and 14 bases lay in between. CDR3 in amino acids: CASSWGTGSETQYF. Written as DNA, the CDR3 is TGCGCCAGCAGCTGGGGGACGGGGTCGGAGACCCAGTACTTC.

This clonotype was detected many times. The rearrangement uses TRBV7-2 and TRBJ2-7, with a weak D call TRBD2 (5 bases). The CDR3 runs 13 residues. V shed 5 bases and J shed 0 bases, with 8 bases lying between them. Germline loops: CDR1 SGHTA, CDR2 FQGNSA. CDR3 sequence reads: CASSRGASYEQYF. For the CDR3, the DNA is TGTGCCAGCAGCCGGGGAGCCTCCTACGAGCAGTACTTC.

This clonotype showed up many times. CDR3 loop: CASSWGTGAEQPQHF. In nucleotides, the CDR3 is TGCGCCAGCAGCTGGGGGACAGGGGCAGAGCAGCCCCAGCATTTT. This sequence joins TRBV5-1 and TRBJ1-5; 10 nucleotides align to TRBD1. There are 15 residues in the CDR3. Trimming removed 3 bases from V and 7 bases from J; junction bases left unmatched: 7. Germline V gives CDR1 SGHRS, CDR2 YFSETQ.

CDR3 DNA sequence: TGTGCCAGCAGCCAAGTGACTAGCGTTTCCTACGAGCAGTACTTC. This sequence encodes CASSQVTSVSYEQYF. The chain is built from TRBV3-1 and TRBJ2-7; TRBD2 agrees at 8 bases. The ends lost 1 base at V and 1 base at J; junction bases unmatched: 3. The CDR3 is 15 amino acids. Germline assignment: CDR1 LGHDT and CDR2 YNNKEL (reference sequence).

With respect to this clonotype: Relative to the germline gene, one junction end is altered; a read error may explain this. The V call is TRBV29-1, the J call TRBJ2-1, with 9 bases that match TRBD2. Germline V CDR1 and CDR2: SQVTM, ANQGSEA. The CDR3 loop spans 13 amino acids. DNA for the CDR3: TGCAGCGTTTACATAGCGGGAGCGGGTGAGCTGTTCTTC. The encoded protein is CSVYIAGAGELFF.

This clonotype was seen a few times. The rearrangement joins TRBV28 to TRBJ2-1; weak D call: TRBD1 (8 bases). From germline, CDR1 is MDHEN and CDR2 SYDVKM. This CDR3 is 16 amino acids long. V was pared by 10 bases and J by 5 bases, with 24 bases between. The CDR3 DNA follows: TGTGCCACCAAAGTCAGGGGGCTAGCGGATAACAATGAGCAGTTCTTC. It specifies CATKVRGLADNNEQFF.

This clonotype has only one observation. A much larger clone lies a single base off, so this may be a read error. The gene calls are TRBV15 and TRBJ1-2, with D possibly being TRBD1 (5 bases). Germline loops: CDR1 LNHNV, CDR2 YYDKDF (reference sequence). This CDR3 comprises 15 residues. Trimming took 5 bases from V and 4 from J, leaving 17 bases between them. The CDR3 sequence: CATSGVQGRLYGYTF. The CDR3 DNA reads TGTGCCACCAGCGGAGTCCAGGGACGGCTCTATGGCTACACCTTC.

This clonotype was seen repeatedly, ten times or more. The chain links TRBV6-1 to TRBJ1-2, with 10 nucleotides matching TRBD1. Germline assignment: CDR1 MNHNS and CDR2 SASEGT. The V and J ends lost 6 bases and 3 bases, in that order; junction bases with no gene match: 4. This CDR3 is 14 amino acids long. The CDR3 reads CASRRGTGDYGYTF. The DNA of the CDR3 is TGTGCCAGCAGAAGGGGGACAGGGGACTATGGCTACACCTTC.

The sample holds many counts of this clonotype. V is TRBV18 and J is TRBJ1-1, with 7 positions matching TRBD1. CDR1 is KGHSH and CDR2 is LQKENI in the germline V gene. Germline trimming cut 3 bases from V and 3 bases from J; bases unmatched to any gene: 1. The CDR3 consists of 13 residues. CDR3 coding DNA: TGTGCCAGCTCACCTAGGGGGCACACTGAAGCTTTCTTT. It translates to CASSPRGHTEAFF.

This clonotype was detected many times. This chain uses TRBV4-1 with TRBJ1-4, with D unclear. V was clipped by 0 bases and J by 2 bases, with 16 bases between them. The CDR3 spans 18 residues. Germline V gene lookup returns CDR1 MGHRA and CDR2 YSYEKL. CDR3 sequence reads: CASSQERAALATNEKLFF. CDR3 nucleotides: TGCGCCAGCAGCCAAGAGAGGGCAGCCCTCGCGACTAATGAAAAACTGTTTTTT.

The chain has TRBV4-1 and TRBJ1-2, with a weak D call TRBD1 (5 bases). The CDR3 covers 15 residues. V was shortened by 4 bases and J by 4 bases, with 16 bases between the two germline ends. The germline CDR1 and CDR2 sequences are MGHRA and YSYEKL. The CDR3 loop reads CASSPEAGFGYGYTF. In DNA form, the CDR3 reads TGCGCCAGCAGCCCCGAAGCAGGGTTTGGCTATGGCTACACCTTC.